Listed here is a single T cell receptor (beta chain). What it binds is unknown. Once RNA had been extracted, it was reverse transcribed into cDNA to act as the sequencing template. The table came from immunoSEQ multiplex PCR; TCRdb's copy has only in-frame clones and leaves some out. The data contain 190,000 or so clones, about 60% of them singletons. The V gene lost 3 bases and the J gene lost 0 bases, with 9 bases spanning the gap. CDR1 is PRHDT and CDR2 is FYEKMQ in the germline V gene (reference sequence). The CDR3 consists of 14 residues. Stated treatment: oral pan-JAK inhibitor, 5-10 mg twice daily. The data are from a study of CD8+ T cells in alopecia areata. General study points: Links between baseline CD8+ expansion and response need larger treated cohorts.

The V and J genes are TRBV13 and TRBJ2-7; D gene uncertain. The starting material was CD8+ T cells sorted from blood, obtained at week 24, from a patient treated with tofacitinib. The TCR originated in a human donor with alopecia areata. CDR3 DNA: TGTGCCAGCAGCTTCGGCAGGAGCTCCTACGAGCAGTACTTC. Amino acid sequence: CASSFGRSSYEQYF.